This TCR beta chain was sequenced for a study of T cell responses to AZD1222 COVID-19 vaccine. Study-level findings and limits: No day 14 peak samples; only post-peak repertoires were characterized. Spike-specific TCR breadth and depth went up after people got two AZD1222 doses. Unmutated variant regions are reportedly targeted by nearly half of spike-specific TCRs. Dominant CD4 TCR responses targeted spike regions 160-218 and 743-854.

This clone was observed once. Its antigen is currently unknown. This table comes from immunoSEQ multiplex PCR, and its TCRdb copy is limited to in-frame clones, with some not included. There are about 56,000 clones in the sample; 75% to 90% occur only once, and approximately 15% lies in the top ten. The input for sequencing was peripheral blood, taken on day 0 of AZD1222 vaccination. The sequence derives from an adult in good health.

The CDR3 DNA follows: TGCGCCAGCAGTCCAAAAGCGGCAGGGGGACACACCGGGGAGCTGTTTTTT. It codes for CASSPKAAGGHTGELFF. The V and J genes are TRBV23-1 and TRBJ2-2; 7 bases map to TRBD1. TRBV23-1 is identified as an open reading frame with a role that is uncertain. The CDR3 is 17 amino acids. The V gene end was trimmed by 4 bases and the J gene end by 3 bases; junction bases not matched to a gene: 11.